Sequencing of this T cell receptor beta chain was carried out in a study of regulatory T cells in long-lasting Graves disease (dated by TCRdb to about 2021). Regarding the study in general: Newly diagnosed Graves' disease patients had taken antithyroid drugs for less than 3 months. Persistent Graves' disease patients were compared with newly diagnosed Graves' disease patients by peripheral blood TCR sequencing and RNA sequencing. The study was conducted in China and was registered as a clinical trial. A total of around 35 samples underwent TCR sequencing: some 13 from persistent and roughly 20 from newly diagnosed Graves' disease patients. Here is what the overall study found, with its caveats: Lower TCR Shannon entropy and fewer highly expanded clones were observed in persistent Graves' disease patients than in newly diagnosed patients, which suggested clonal expansion. The authors acknowledged the small sample size as a limitation that may reduce accuracy. A larger number of public clonotypes was shared among persistent patients (fewer than 3,000) than among newly diagnosed patients (around 890). Persistent disease showed preferential use of TRBV28, TRBJ1-2 and TRBJ2-5, whereas newly diagnosed disease favored TRBV20-1 and TRBJ2-1. Peripheral blood alone was examined, since thyroid tissue, which constituted the primary lesion, could not be accessed. Only the TCR beta chain was sequenced and analyzed.

The library was built by means of multiplex PCR. This sample was sequenced with an Illumina HiSeq 4000. To build TCR beta libraries, CDR3 regions were amplified by Arm-PCR using iRepertoire HTBI primers. Gel purification was performed on PCR products prior to sequencing. In the original analysis: Gene usage analysis of CDR3 amino acid clonotypes relied on the roughly 67 TRBV and 15 or so TRBJ segments identified across samples. COPE and FqMerger were used to merge the filtered high-quality paired reads into contigs. BLAST was used to align contigs to IMGT TRBV, TRBD and TRBJ reference genes, with CDR3 defined following IMGT. Highly expanded clones were defined as clonotypes with a frequency above 0.1%. Repertoire diversity was measured by Shannon entropy, and V-J evenness by the Gini coefficient. Clonotypes shared by more than one individual were considered public. Using fastp at Q25 and MiXCR, TCRdb reprocessed the public reads and kept productive beta chains. Each record represents a unique CDR3 protein, reported with the most common genes and DNA among its rows. The V and J calls here are based on TCRdb, not the publication. The sample table contains over 500,000 distinct CDR3 sequences; only one count was recorded for about 16% of them. The ten largest clones capture around 13% of the sample.

The time point label for this specimen denotes: newly diagnosed GD, antithyroid drugs for less than 3 months. For both TCR sequencing and RNA sequencing, RNA was extracted from PBMCs using TRIzol. Graves' disease was diagnosed according to American Thyroid Association guidelines. Patients for the study were recruited at an endocrinology department in Xi'an, China. Each patient gave around 9.2 milliliters of peripheral blood, collected in an EDTA anticoagulant tube. Ficoll Paque Plus density gradient separation was used to isolate PBMCs, and no further T cell sorting was performed. An Agilent 2100 Bioanalyzer and agarose gel were used to check RNA quality, while a NanoDrop 2000 measured RNA concentration. Taken from the germline V gene, the CDR1 and CDR2 loops are SGHVS and FQNEAQ. From cysteine to phenylalanine, the CDR3 is 23 amino acids long. Just CDR3 DNA is preserved here, 69 bases in frame from base 1. At the junction V is shortened by 5 bases and J by 6 bases, with 42 bases in between.

A word on this clonotype: No antigen is known for it. Within one base of it there is no much larger clone, and no base qualities were kept.

These records were also assigned to another study, of T cells in Graves' hyperthyroidism and ophthalmopathy. As that second study puts it: Stable Graves' hyperthyroidism was defined as the absence of progression to ophthalmopathy over 18 months of follow-up. Hyperthyroidism patients were aged 18 to 65 years and newly diagnosed, with disease duration of less than 2 months. The study excluded patients with uncontrolled infections, other autoimmune diseases, pregnancy or lactation. Clinical symptoms, serum thyroxine and TRAb, thyroid ultrasound, and orbital computed tomography formed the basis for the diagnoses. A first-round RT-PCR of the TCR CDR3 used the HTBI primer set with the Qiagen OneStep RT-PCR kit. Blood samples also contained most of the expanded thyroid clonotypes (frequency above 0.001), which suggests that blood repertoires may reflect thyroid immune responses. A model built on a 13 V-J signature distinguished ophthalmopathy from stable hyperthyroidism, reaching 85% to 90% sensitivity and approximately 83% specificity in cross-validation and 80%/75% in testing. In validation, the model predicted progression to ophthalmopathy a median of roughly 6.1 months before onset, with approximately 70% sensitivity and 72.22% specificity. A discovery cohort of about 96 patients, 43 with Graves' ophthalmopathy and more than 55 with stable Graves' hyperthyroidism, was used to find distinguishing TCR V-J signatures. Prospective prediction of ophthalmopathy was tested in an independent validation cohort of 18 to 20 hyperthyroidism patients and 17 patients who later progressed to ophthalmopathy. For training and testing, the 95 to 100 patients in the discovery cohort were randomly divided in a 7:3 ratio. In addition, the study compared T-cell repertoires in thyroid tissue and in blood from roughly 6 Graves' hyperthyroidism patients. After blood sampling, hyperthyroidism patients were treated with methimazole at a starting dose of 30 mg daily, and ophthalmopathy patients were treated with high-dose intravenous methylprednisolone. Libraries were constructed in a second round of multiplex PCR, after which size selection and purification were carried out. Paired-end sequencing of the libraries was performed with 100 bp reads on an Illumina HiSeq2000. SOAPnuke was used to process the raw data, with reads discarded if the reads contained adapters or uncalled bases, had a mean Phred below 15, or lacked an exact constant-primer or identifier match. COPE v1.2.5 was used to merge high-quality paired reads, and clonotypes were defined as unique nucleotide sequences. Clonotypes were aligned to IMGT TRBV, TRBD and TRBJ reference segments using MiTCR v1.1. The analysis was restricted to V-J combinations with a frequency above 0.0001, which together covered around 99% of the repertoires. The TCS score was defined as the ratio of F50 (clonal expansion) to E x V (chaos), calculated using BLOSUM62-based TCRdist between CDR3 peptides within each V-J. Welch's t-statistics and random forest reduced 500 to 550 V-J features to roughly 13, which were used in a naive Bayes classifier (R e1071). No statistical method was used to set the sample size in advance, and investigators knew the group allocation. According to the paper, TCR Vbeta CDR3 sequencing was carried out on more than 120 peripheral blood samples, which came from fewer than 50 ophthalmopathy, around 75 hyperthyroidism and approximately 17 progressor patients.

Specimen: peripheral blood mononuclear cells (PBMCs), collected at new diagnosis, from a patient treated with antithyroid drugs. Recombination linked TRBV7-8 to TRBJ2-3; TRBD1 is possibly the D segment (6 matching bases). The TCR comes from a man in his late teens or twenties with Graves disease. Donor details come from another sample of the same person, matched by shared clones. The bases are TGTGCCAGCAGCCTCCCCCGTGGCCGGGACACGGTCCCAGACCGACGACACGGGGATACGCAGTATTTT. Translated, this is CASSLPRGRDTVPDRRHGDTQYF.